A selection of T cell receptor beta chains follows, all from one sample in a study of cytomegalovirus exposure and HLA in healthy donors. Clones were sequenced by immunoSEQ multiplex PCR, and TCRdb holds only the in-frame ones, with some missing. The top ten clones hold 6% to 7.5% of a sample with approximately 150,000 clones, about four fifths of them seen once. The sample was PBMCs. Every receptor here comes from a young man in good health and CMV-seropositive. Each CDR3 is given without its conserved first and last residue.

j_gene: TRBJ2-2; v_gene: TRBV7-8; CDR3aa: ASRTGTSGMNGELF
j_gene: TRBJ1-6; v_gene: TRBV7-2; CDR3aa: ASSPTRNSPLH
j_gene: TRBJ2-7; v_gene: TRBV2; CDR3aa: AGAGSSYEQY
j_gene: TRBJ1-2; v_gene: TRBV11-2; CDR3aa: ASSPGGTYGYT
j_gene: TRBJ2-1; v_gene: TRBV25-1; CDR3aa: ASGQGRAYNEQF
j_gene: TRBJ1-2; v_gene: TRBV14; CDR3aa: ASSPRTGLSYGYT
j_gene: TRBJ1-2; v_gene: TRBV19; CDR3aa: AIKGSGVGYGYT
j_gene: TRBJ2-1; v_gene: TRBV23-1; CDR3aa: ASSQCRSHEQF
j_gene: TRBJ2-7; v_gene: TRBV6-5; CDR3aa: ASSRGHEQY
j_gene: TRBJ1-6; v_gene: TRBV4-3; CDR3aa: ASSQDPGQGNSPLH
j_gene: TRBJ2-7; v_gene: TRBV5-1; CDR3aa: ASSIQGADEQY
j_gene: TRBJ1-1; v_gene: TRBV9; CDR3aa: ASSPDRGDTEAF
j_gene: TRBJ2-5; v_gene: TRBV7-9; CDR3aa: ASTLPAGGQETQY
j_gene: TRBJ1-5; v_gene: TRBV4-3; CDR3aa: ASSQDPAGSTLIYSNQPQH
j_gene: TRBJ1-6; v_gene: TRBV19; CDR3aa: ASSIGGGRGYNSPLH
j_gene: TRBJ2-7; v_gene: TRBV6-5; CDR3aa: ASSSGTVYEQY
j_gene: TRBJ1-1; v_gene: TRBV6-1; CDR3aa: ASRKQGANTEAF
j_gene: TRBJ1-2; v_gene: TRBV7-2; CDR3aa: ASSLDRANHYGYT
j_gene: TRBJ2-1; v_gene: TRBV18; CDR3aa: ASPPGTAVGEQF
j_gene: TRBJ2-7; v_gene: TRBV29-1; CDR3aa: SVRGGPPEQY
j_gene: TRBJ1-1; v_gene: TRBV27; CDR3aa: ASSRTGLGTEAF
j_gene: TRBJ1-5; v_gene: TRBV25-1; CDR3aa: ASSALAGTDSNQPQH
j_gene: TRBJ1-1; v_gene: TRBV7-2; CDR3aa: ASSLYNSVNTEAF
j_gene: TRBJ2-5; v_gene: TRBV27; CDR3aa: ASSHGTGGETQY
j_gene: TRBJ1-2; v_gene: TRBV19; CDR3aa: ASSISSGGKGGYT
j_gene: TRBJ2-1; v_gene: TRBV27; CDR3aa: ASSLLGSGRDNEQF
j_gene: TRBJ1-2; v_gene: TRBV10-2; CDR3aa: ASSAGQGAYGYT
j_gene: TRBJ2-3; v_gene: TRBV6-1; CDR3aa: ASSELTAGGGTDTQY
j_gene: TRBJ1-5; v_gene: TRBV27; CDR3aa: APQTGGGKITSNQPQH